The 22 T cell receptor beta chains reported below all come from one sample, sequenced in a study of T-cell reconstitution after alpha-beta-depleted transplantation in children. During its preparation, the TCRbeta library received unique molecular identifiers. TCRdb processed the PCR reads anew with MiXCR; each CDR3 protein has one entry. This table holds approximately 1,000,000 distinct CDR3 sequences, around 30% found once. Specimen: PBMCs, mostly from graft donor cells, collected 360 days after TCRalphabeta/CD19-depleted stem cell transplant. The source is a boy under two years old who had a stem cell transplant for SCID, so the T cells may come from the graft donor.

This clonotype was picked up a small number of times. J is TRBJ2-7 and V is TRBV24-1; D is possibly TRBD1 (5 bases). Trimming took 0 bases from V and 3 from J, leaving 23 bases between them. Germline values: CDR1 KGHDR, CDR2 SFDVKD. The CDR3 contains 19 residues. This CDR3 is CATSDLPWITLDTIYEQYF. CDR3 DNA sequence: TGTGCCACCAGTGATTTGCCGTGGATCACATTGGACACCATCTACGAGCAGTACTTC.

This chain links TRBV4-2 with TRBJ2-7; D unclear. The CDR3 contains 13 residues. V gave up 0 bases and J gave up 6 bases, with 9 bases separating them. Germline-derived CDR1 and CDR2 are LGHNA and YNFKEQ. As DNA, the CDR3 is TGTGCCAGCAGCCAAGATAGGCCTCTCGAGCAGTACTTC. Protein product: CASSQDRPLEQYF.

The rearrangement joins TRBV20-1 to TRBJ2-2, with D possibly matching TRBD2 (6 bases). CDR3 length: 14 amino acids. The germline gives CDR1 DFQATT, CDR2 SNEGSKA (reference sequence). Trimming shortened V by 6 bases and J by 4 bases, and 15 bases separated the two germline ends. The CDR3 sequence is CSARDSATTGELFF. CDR3 nucleotides: TGCAGTGCCCGGGACTCTGCGACCACCGGGGAGCTGTTTTTT.

The chain employs TRBV15 and TRBJ2-7; TRBD2 is a possible D gene (6 bases). Trimming took 0 bases from V and 2 from J, leaving 11 bases between them. CDR3 size: 15 residues. CDR1 is LNHNV, CDR2 YYDKDF, per germline (reference sequence). In nucleotides, the CDR3 is TGTGCCACCAGCAGAGAGGTCGGGAGTACCTACGAGCAGTACTTC. This codes for CATSREVGSTYEQYF.

V is TRBV28 and J is TRBJ1-1; TRBD1 matches 7 bases. This CDR3 region has 14 residues. The V gene end was trimmed by 4 bases and the J gene end by 7 bases; junction bases not matched to a gene: 9. Germline values: CDR1 MDHEN, CDR2 SYDVKM. The chain's CDR3 is CASSYSQGRSEAFF. CDR3 sequence (DNA): TGTGCCAGCAGTTACTCACAGGGGAGGAGTGAAGCTTTCTTT.

This clonotype was recorded a few times. This chain joins TRBV12-3 or TRBV12-4 and TRBJ2-7, with 12 nucleotides matching TRBD1. The V and J ends lost 5 bases and 3 bases, in that order; junction bases with no gene match: 8. CDR3 length: 16 residues. The CDR3 reads CASSPGTGGSRYEQYF. As DNA, the CDR3 is TGTGCCAGCAGTCCTGGGACAGGGGGCAGTCGCTACGAGCAGTACTTC.

This sequence joins TRBV5-1 and TRBJ2-5; possibly TRBD1 or TRBD2 for D (6 bases each). CDR1 SGHRS and CDR2 YFSETQ come from the germline V gene. V was trimmed by 5 bases and J by 7 bases, leaving 12 bases between them. The CDR3 runs 12 residues. CDR3 protein: CASRRGEATQYF. The CDR3 nucleotides read TGCGCCAGCAGGAGGGGGGAGGCGACCCAGTACTTC.

The rearrangement uses TRBV6-1 and TRBJ1-4; no clear D. V was pared by 7 bases and J by 5 bases, with 14 bases between. The germline V gene has CDR1 MNHNS and CDR2 SASEGT. This CDR3 region has 14 residues. The CDR3 region is CASMGSRSNEKLFF. DNA of the CDR3: TGTGCCAGCATGGGGAGCCGCTCGAATGAAAAACTGTTTTTT.

The chain is built from TRBV25-1 and TRBJ2-5; TRBD1 agrees at 8 bases. The V segment lost 6 bases and the J segment 5 bases; nucleotides outside the gene matches: 8. CDR1 is MGHDK, CDR2 SYGVNS, per germline. CDR3 length: 14 residues. The CDR3 here is CASRSPGGGETQYF. As DNA, the CDR3 is TGTGCCAGCAGGAGCCCAGGGGGCGGTGAGACCCAGTACTTC.

This clonotype was seen only a few times. The chain links TRBV10-3 to TRBJ2-3; D is tentatively TRBD1 or TRBD2 (6 bases each). This CDR3 region has 14 residues. V dropped 6 bases and J dropped 5 bases, with 15 bases sitting between them. The V gene's germline CDR1 is ENHRY and CDR2 SYGVKD. CDR3 bases: TGTGCCATCAGAGGAGGGGGGCAGGGAGATACGCAGTATTTT. Protein sequence: CAIRGGGQGDTQYF.

The chain couples TRBV7-8 to TRBJ2-1; TRBD2 matches at 8 bases. CDR1 and CDR2 from the germline V gene are SGHVS and FQNEAQ. Trimming cost V 0 bases and J 4 bases; bases outside gene matches: 8. The CDR3 consists of 17 residues. CDR3 protein: CASSLAFGGAWYNEQFF. As DNA, the CDR3 is TGTGCCAGCAGCTTAGCGTTCGGGGGGGCCTGGTACAATGAGCAGTTCTTC.

The genes are TRBV9 and TRBJ2-3; 8 nucleotides agree with TRBD1. Trimming removed 1 base from V and 4 bases from J; junction bases left unmatched: 8. The CDR3 extends over 16 amino acids. The germline V gene has CDR1 SGDLS and CDR2 YYNGEE. The CDR3 DNA sequence: TGTGCCAGCAGCGTACCCACAGGGGGGCCATCAGATACGCAGTATTTT. The encoded protein is CASSVPTGGPSDTQYF. Together with reference TRBV9 and TRBJ2-3, the CDR3 gives the full variable domain: DSGVTQTPKHLITATGQRVTLRCSPRSGDLSVYWYQQSLDQGLQFLIQYYNGEERAKGNILERFSAQQFPDLHSELNLSSLELGDSALYFCASSVPTGGPSDTQYFGPGTRLTVL.

This clonotype appeared a few times. The chain carries TRBV5-1 and TRBJ2-3, with a tentative D call TRBD1 (5 bases). The V and J ends lost 1 base and 2 bases respectively, with 11 bases between them. The CDR3 runs 15 residues. CDR1 is SGHRS, CDR2 YFSETQ, per germline. The DNA for the CDR3 is TGCGCCAGCAGCTTGACGCAGGGTAACACAGATACGCAGTATTTT. The encoded protein is CASSLTQGNTDTQYF.

There are a few counts of this clonotype. The chain combines TRBV2 with TRBJ2-7, with 7 bases aligning to TRBD1. The germline gives CDR1 SNHLY, CDR2 FYNNEI. CDR3 size: 14 residues. V was pared by 4 bases and J by 5 bases, with 8 bases of the junction left unmatched. CDR3 protein: CASSVPGQNHEQYF. Here the CDR3 DNA reads TGTGCCAGCAGTGTTCCGGGACAGAACCACGAGCAGTACTTC.

The chain couples TRBV20-1 to TRBJ2-1; TRBD2 aligns across 10 bases. The CDR3 runs 17 residues. CDR1 DFQATT and CDR2 SNEGSKA come from the germline V gene (reference sequence). V trimming: 4 bases; J trimming: 0 bases; junction bases outside the gene matches: 9. The CDR3 here is CSAMLAGVISSYNEQFF. CDR3 nucleotides: TGCAGTGCTATGCTAGCGGGGGTGATTAGCTCCTACAATGAGCAGTTCTTC.

The rearrangement links TRBV15 to TRBJ2-7; D remains unclear. This CDR3 has 15 residues. Germline V CDR1 and CDR2: LNHNV, YYDKDF (reference sequence). The V end lost 0 bases, the J end lost 4 bases, and 13 bases lay between the germline ends. This CDR3 is CATSRDSAAHYEQYF. The DNA of the CDR3 is TGTGCCACCAGCAGAGATTCAGCAGCCCATTACGAGCAGTACTTC. Full variable domain (remainder filled in from reference TRBV15 and TRBJ2-7): DAMVIQNPRYQVTQFGKPVTLSCSQTLNHNVMYWYQQKSSQAPKLLFHYYDKDFNNEADTPDNFQSRRPNTSFCFLDIRSPGLGDTAMYLCATSRDSAAHYEQYFGPGTRLTVT.

This clonotype was counted many times. V is TRBV12-3 or TRBV12-4 and J is TRBJ2-1, with TRBD2 matching over 9 bases. V shed 6 bases and J 5 bases; nucleotides not matched to a gene: 5. The CDR3 is 14 residues long. CDR3 in DNA: TGTGCCAGCAGCCTGACTAGCGGTCACAATGAGCAGTTCTTC. Protein product: CASSLTSGHNEQFF.

This clonotype has more than one count but fewer than ten. This rearrangement joins TRBV3-1 to TRBJ2-5, with 7 bases that match TRBD2. The CDR3 totals 15 residues. Germline-derived CDR1 and CDR2 are LGHDT and YNNKEL (reference sequence). Trimming took 2 bases from V and 4 from J; bases not matched to a gene: 7. CDR3 DNA sequence: TGTGCCAGCAGCCAATATGGGATAGCGGGAGAGACCCAGTACTTC. It specifies CASSQYGIAGETQYF.

The chain is built from TRBV12-3 or TRBV12-4 and TRBJ2-2, with D perhaps assigned TRBD1 or TRBD2 (5 bases each). Trimming stripped 4 bases from V and 4 bases from J, with 16 bases between. CDR3 size: 16 residues. For the CDR3, the DNA is TGTGCCAGCAGTTCCGGGACCCCAATTAGCACCGGGGAGCTGTTTTTT. Protein sequence: CASSSGTPISTGELFF.

The chain joins TRBV20-1 to TRBJ1-1; TRBD1 aligns across 9 bases. CDR3 length: 16 residues. J lost 0 bases, V lost 6 bases, and 11 bases had no gene match. Germline CDR1 and CDR2: DFQATT and SNEGSKA (reference sequence). CDR3 DNA: TGCAGTGCGCCTCGGACAGGGGCCGTTATGAACACTGAAGCTTTCTTT. Amino acids: CSAPRTGAVMNTEAFF.

This clonotype came up a few times. The chain links TRBV6-1 to TRBJ2-2; TRBD1 matches 8 bases. The germline V gene encodes CDR1 MNHNS and CDR2 SASEGT. The J segment lost 2 bases and the V segment lost 11 bases, leaving 13 bases of the junction unmatched. The CDR3 has 16 amino acids. CDR3 coding DNA: TGTGCCGGACCAGGGGGAGACAGGGGAAACACCGGGGAGCTGTTTTTT. This gives the protein CAGPGGDRGNTGELFF.

V usage is TRBV7-6 and J usage is TRBJ2-3; the D gene is possibly TRBD1 (5 bases). Germline CDR1 SGHVS, CDR2 FNYEAQ. This CDR3 contains 17 residues. Trimming removed 6 bases at V and 0 bases at J, with 19 bases between. CDR3 nucleotides: TGTGCCAGCAGTTTCTACGCAGGGAAGGCTAGCACAGATACGCAGTATTTT. Its translation: CASSFYAGKASTDTQYF.